The next 8 T cell receptor beta chains were all read from a single sample in a study of cytomegalovirus exposure and HLA in healthy donors. 13 Jbeta primers and 60 Vbeta primers were used for the PCR. Using immunoSEQ multiplex PCR, the repertoire was profiled, and TCRdb retains in-frame clones only, with some absent. The sample consists of about 160,000 clones, 70% to 80% of them appearing once. Material for sequencing was PBMCs. The receptors shown here come from a woman in her fifties or sixties in good health and CMV-seronegative.

The rearrangement uses TRBV28 and TRBJ1-5; a possible D gene is TRBD1 (5 bases). Germline V CDR1 and CDR2: MDHEN, SYDVKM. Trimming shortened V by 4 bases and J by 2 bases, and 12 bases separated the two germline ends. CDR3 length: 15 amino acids. CDR3 loop: CASSWVSRGNQPQHF. The DNA of the CDR3 is TGTGCCAGCAGTTGGGTAAGCAGGGGCAATCAGCCCCAGCATTTT. Looking up the rest from reference TRBV28 and TRBJ1-5 gives the full variable domain: DVKVTQSSRYLVKRTGEKVFLECVQDMDHENMFWYRQDPGLGLRLIYFSYDVKMKEKGDIPEGYSVSREKKERFSLILESASTNQTSMYLCASSWVSRGNQPQHFGDGTRLSIL.

The chain links TRBV19 to TRBJ2-6; D is ambiguous. CDR3 size: 16 residues. The germline V gene has CDR1 LNHDA and CDR2 SQIVND (reference sequence). V lost 5 bases to trimming and J lost 2 bases, with 13 bases between them. In DNA form, the CDR3 reads TGTGCCAGTAGTGTTGATTGGCTTGCTGGGGCCAACGTCCTGACTTTC. Translating gives CASSVDWLAGANVLTF.

Note on this clone: One junction end disagrees with the germline gene, perhaps due to a read error. This CDR3 is also generated by other DNA sequences in the sample. The V and J genes are TRBV28 and TRBJ2-3, with 8 bases that match TRBD1. The length of the CDR3 is 18 residues. CDR1 is MDHEN, CDR2 SYDVKM, per germline. In DNA form, the CDR3 reads TGTGCCAGCAGTTCTCACCTGGGACAGGCGACGGCCACAGATACGCAATATTTT. This encodes CASSSHLGQATATDTQYF.

This chain links TRBV28 with TRBJ1-3; D gene unclear. The germline CDR1 and CDR2 sequences are MDHEN and SYDVKM. The CDR3 spans 16 residues. Trimming stripped 4 bases from V and 0 bases from J, with 13 bases between. The CDR3 loop reads CASSSPGRASGNTIYF. CDR3 nucleotide sequence: TGTGCCAGCAGTTCCCCCGGGAGGGCCTCTGGAAACACCATATATTTT.

The V call is TRBV7-6, the J call TRBJ1-1; D possibly corresponds to TRBD1 (5 bases). The length of the CDR3 is 16 residues. V shed 5 bases and J shed 7 bases, with 23 bases lying between them. Germline V lookup: CDR1 SGHVS, CDR2 FNYEAQ. CDR3 region: CASSPRDLASRGEAFF. The DNA for the CDR3 is TGTGCCAGCAGCCCCCGGGACTTGGCATCGAGGGGTGAAGCTTTCTTT.

This clone was counted between two and nine times. This rearrangement joins TRBV6-6 to TRBJ2-7; 7 bases fit TRBD1. The V gene end was trimmed by 5 bases and the J gene end by 2 bases; junction bases not matched to a gene: 9. Germline lookup yields CDR1 MNHNY and CDR2 SVGAGI (reference sequence). CDR3 size: 15 residues. CDR3 sequence reads: CASSNTRQGTYEQYF. CDR3 DNA: TGTGCCAGCAGTAACACCAGACAGGGAACCTACGAGCAGTACTTC.

Turning to this clone: The same CDR3 can be traced to other DNA sequences in this sample. This sequence joins TRBV9 and TRBJ1-5; the D gene is possibly TRBD1 (5 bases). This CDR3 region has 15 residues. Germline CDR1 reads SGDLS; CDR2 reads YYNGEE. Trimming removed 0 bases from V and 2 bases from J, with 9 bases in between. The CDR3 DNA follows: TGTGCCAGCAGCGTAGACGGGGGGGGCAATCAGCCCCAGCATTTT. This gives the protein CASSVDGGGNQPQHF.

This chain links TRBV25-1 with TRBJ2-2; possible D gene TRBD1, 6 bases. Trimming took off 1 base at V and 4 bases at J, with 13 bases between the two ends. This CDR3 has 16 residues. Germline CDR1 is MGHDK and CDR2 is SYGVNS. CDR3 in amino acids: CASSELGDRLTGELFF. The CDR3 DNA reads TGTGCCAGCAGTGAATTGGGAGACAGGCTCACCGGGGAGCTGTTTTTT.